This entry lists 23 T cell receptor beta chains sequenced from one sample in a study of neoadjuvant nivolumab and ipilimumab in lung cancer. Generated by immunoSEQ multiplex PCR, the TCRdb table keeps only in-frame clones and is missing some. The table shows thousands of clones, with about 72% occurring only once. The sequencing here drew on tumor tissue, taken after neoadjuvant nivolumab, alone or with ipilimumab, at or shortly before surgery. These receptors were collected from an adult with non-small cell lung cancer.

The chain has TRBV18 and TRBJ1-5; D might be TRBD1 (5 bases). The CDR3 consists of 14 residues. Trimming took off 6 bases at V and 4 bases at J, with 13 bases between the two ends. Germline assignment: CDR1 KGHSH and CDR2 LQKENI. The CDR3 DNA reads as TGTGCCAGCTCTCCTGACAGTCGGAATCAGCCCCAGCATTTT. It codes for CASSPDSRNQPQHF. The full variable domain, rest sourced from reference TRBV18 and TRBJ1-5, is NAGVMQNPRHLVRRRGQEARLRCSPMKGHSHVYWYRQLPEEGLKFMVYLQKENIIDESGMPKERFSAEFPKEGPSILRIQQVVRGDSAAYFCASSPDSRNQPQHFGDGTRLSIL.

The CDR3 DNA follows: TGTGCCAGCAGTCAGGGGGACAGGGGCAACTATGGCTACACCTTC. Translated: CASSQGDRGNYGYTF. The V and J genes are TRBV6-6 and TRBJ1-2, with 10 nucleotides matching TRBD1. Germline trimming cut 5 bases from V and 2 bases from J; bases unmatched to any gene: 5. The CDR3 extends over 15 amino acids. The V gene's germline CDR1 is MNHNY and CDR2 SVGAGI (reference sequence).

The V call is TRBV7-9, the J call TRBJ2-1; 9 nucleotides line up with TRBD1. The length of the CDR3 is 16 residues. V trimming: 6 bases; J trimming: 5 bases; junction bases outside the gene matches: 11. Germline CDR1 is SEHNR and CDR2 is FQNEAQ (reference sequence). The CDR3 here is CASRRQGTGLNNEQFF. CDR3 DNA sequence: TGTGCCAGCAGACGACAGGGGACAGGGCTTAACAATGAGCAGTTCTTC.

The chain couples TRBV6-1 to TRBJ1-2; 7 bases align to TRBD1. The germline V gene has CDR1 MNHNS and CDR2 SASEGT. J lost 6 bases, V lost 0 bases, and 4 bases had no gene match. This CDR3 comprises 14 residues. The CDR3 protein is CASSEAGTANGYTF. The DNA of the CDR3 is TGTGCCAGCAGTGAAGCCGGGACAGCCAATGGCTACACCTTC.

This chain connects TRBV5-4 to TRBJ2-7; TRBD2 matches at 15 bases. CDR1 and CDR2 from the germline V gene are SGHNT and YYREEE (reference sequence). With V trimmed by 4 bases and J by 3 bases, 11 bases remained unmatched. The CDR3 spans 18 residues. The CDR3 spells CASSASIGLAGGDYEQYF. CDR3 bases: TGTGCCAGCAGCGCTTCTATCGGACTAGCGGGAGGGGACTACGAGCAGTACTTC.

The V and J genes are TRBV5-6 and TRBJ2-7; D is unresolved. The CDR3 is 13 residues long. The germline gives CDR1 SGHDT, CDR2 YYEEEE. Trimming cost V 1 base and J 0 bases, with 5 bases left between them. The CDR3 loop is CASSLRYSYEQYF. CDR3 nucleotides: TGTGCCAGCAGCTTGCGGTACTCCTACGAGCAGTACTTC.

The DNA of the CDR3 is TGTGCCAGCAGTTTCGGCAGGGCGGCAGGAACTAACTATGGCTACACCTTC. This codes for CASSFGRAAGTNYGYTF. V and J are TRBV28 and TRBJ1-2; TRBD1 might be the D (5 bases). The CDR3 has 17 residues. V gave up 3 bases and J gave up 0 bases, with 17 bases separating them. Germline V lookup: CDR1 MDHEN, CDR2 SYDVKM.

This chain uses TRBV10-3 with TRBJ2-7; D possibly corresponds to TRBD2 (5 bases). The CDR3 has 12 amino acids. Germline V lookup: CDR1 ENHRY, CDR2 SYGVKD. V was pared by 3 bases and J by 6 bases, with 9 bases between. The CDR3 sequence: CAISDGESEQYF. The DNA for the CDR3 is TGTGCCATCAGTGATGGGGAGAGCGAGCAGTACTTC.

CDR3 sequence (DNA): TGCGCCAGCAGCTTGGAAAACTGGCGGGATACGCAGTATTTT. This encodes CASSLENWRDTQYF. V usage is TRBV5-1 and J usage is TRBJ2-3; no reliable D call. The germline V and J ends were trimmed by 0 bases and 6 bases, with 11 bases remaining between them. The CDR3 contains 14 residues. Germline lookup yields CDR1 SGHRS and CDR2 YFSETQ.

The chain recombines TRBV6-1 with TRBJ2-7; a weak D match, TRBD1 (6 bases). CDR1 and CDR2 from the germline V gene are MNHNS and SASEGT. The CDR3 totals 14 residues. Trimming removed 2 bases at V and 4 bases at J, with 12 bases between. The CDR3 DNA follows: TGTGCCAGCAGTGAATGGGGACAAACTTACGAGCAGTACTTC. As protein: CASSEWGQTYEQYF.

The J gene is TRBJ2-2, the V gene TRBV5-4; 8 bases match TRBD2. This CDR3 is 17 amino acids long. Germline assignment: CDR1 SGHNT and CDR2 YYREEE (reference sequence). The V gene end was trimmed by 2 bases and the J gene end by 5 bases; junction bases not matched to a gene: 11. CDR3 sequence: CASSFSGSRLATGELFF. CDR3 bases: TGTGCCAGCAGCTTCAGCGGGAGCCGCCTCGCTACCGGGGAGCTGTTTTTT.

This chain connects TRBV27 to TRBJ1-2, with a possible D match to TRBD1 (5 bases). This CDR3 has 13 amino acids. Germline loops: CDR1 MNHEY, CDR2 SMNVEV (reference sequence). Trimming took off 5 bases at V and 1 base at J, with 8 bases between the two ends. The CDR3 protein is CASSPGYNYGYTF. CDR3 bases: TGTGCCAGCAGTCCAGGGTATAACTATGGCTACACCTTC.

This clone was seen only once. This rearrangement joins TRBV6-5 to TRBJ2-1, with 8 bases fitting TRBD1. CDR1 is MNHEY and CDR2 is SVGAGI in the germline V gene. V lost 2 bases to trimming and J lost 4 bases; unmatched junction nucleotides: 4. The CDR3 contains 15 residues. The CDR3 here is CASSYAQGGYNEQFF. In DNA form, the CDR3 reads TGTGCCAGCAGTTACGCACAGGGGGGTTACAATGAGCAGTTCTTC.

Here the CDR3 DNA reads TGTGCCACCGGGACAGGCGTCTATGGCTACACCTTC. It translates to CATGTGVYGYTF. J is TRBJ1-2 and V is TRBV10-3, with 8 bases that match TRBD1. Germline-derived CDR1 and CDR2 are ENHRY and SYGVKD. V gave up 10 bases and J gave up 4 bases; unmatched junction bases: 5. The CDR3 totals 12 residues.

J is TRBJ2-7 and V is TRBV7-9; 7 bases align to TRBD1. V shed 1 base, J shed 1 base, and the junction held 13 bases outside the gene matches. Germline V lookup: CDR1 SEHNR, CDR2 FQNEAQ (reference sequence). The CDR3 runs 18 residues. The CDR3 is CASSLVRFRTGESYEQYF. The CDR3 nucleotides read TGTGCCAGCAGCTTAGTCCGTTTTCGAACAGGGGAGTCCTACGAGCAGTACTTC. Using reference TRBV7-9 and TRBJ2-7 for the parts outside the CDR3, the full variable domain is DTGVSQNPRHKITKRGQNVTFRCDPISEHNRLYWYRQTLGQGPEFLTYFQNEAQLEKSRLLSDRFSAERPKGSFSTLEIQRTEQGDSAMYLCASSLVRFRTGESYEQYFGPGTRLTVT.

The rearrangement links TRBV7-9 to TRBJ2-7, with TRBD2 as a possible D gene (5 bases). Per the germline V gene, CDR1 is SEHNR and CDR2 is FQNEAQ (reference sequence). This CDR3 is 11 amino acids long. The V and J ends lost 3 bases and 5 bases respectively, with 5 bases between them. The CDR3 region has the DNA TGTGCCAGCAGCTTCGGGGACGAGCAGTACTTC. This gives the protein CASSFGDEQYF.

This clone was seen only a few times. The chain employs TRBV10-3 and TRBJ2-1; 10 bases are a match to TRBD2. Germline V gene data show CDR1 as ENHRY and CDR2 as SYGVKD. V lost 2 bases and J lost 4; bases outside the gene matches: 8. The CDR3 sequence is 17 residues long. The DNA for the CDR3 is TGTGCCATCAGTGAGGTACCGAGCGGGAGGGCTTACAATGAGCAGTTCTTC. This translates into CAISEVPSGRAYNEQFF.

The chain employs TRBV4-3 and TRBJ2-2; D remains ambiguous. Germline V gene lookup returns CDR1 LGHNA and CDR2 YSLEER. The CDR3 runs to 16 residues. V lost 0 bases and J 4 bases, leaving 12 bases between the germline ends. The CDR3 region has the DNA TGCGCCAGCAGCCAAGATATGGGCAGATCCACCGGGGAGCTGTTTTTT. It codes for CASSQDMGRSTGELFF.

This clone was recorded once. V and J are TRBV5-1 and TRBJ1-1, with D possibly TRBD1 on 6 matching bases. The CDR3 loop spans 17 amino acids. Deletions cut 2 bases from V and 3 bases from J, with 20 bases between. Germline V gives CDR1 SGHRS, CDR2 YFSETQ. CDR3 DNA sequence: TGCGCCAGCAGCTTATACGGGGGCGCTGGGAGGGACACTGAAGCTTTCTTT. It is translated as CASSLYGGAGRDTEAFF.

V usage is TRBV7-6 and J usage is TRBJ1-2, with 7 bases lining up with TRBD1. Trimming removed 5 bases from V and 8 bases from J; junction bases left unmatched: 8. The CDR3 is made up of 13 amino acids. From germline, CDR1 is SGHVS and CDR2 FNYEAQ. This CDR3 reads CASSPDRVNGYTF. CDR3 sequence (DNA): TGTGCCAGCAGCCCAGACAGGGTTAACGGCTACACCTTC.

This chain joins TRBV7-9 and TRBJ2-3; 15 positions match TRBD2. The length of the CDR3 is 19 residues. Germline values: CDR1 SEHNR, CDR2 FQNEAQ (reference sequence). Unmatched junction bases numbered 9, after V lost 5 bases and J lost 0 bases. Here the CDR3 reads CASSPRGTSGRLSTDTQYF. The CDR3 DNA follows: TGTGCCAGCAGCCCACGGGGGACTAGCGGGAGGCTTAGCACAGATACGCAGTATTTT.

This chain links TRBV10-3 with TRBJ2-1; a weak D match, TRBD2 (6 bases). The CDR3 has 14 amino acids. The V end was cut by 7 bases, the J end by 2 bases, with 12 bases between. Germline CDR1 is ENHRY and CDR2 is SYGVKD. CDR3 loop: CAIIRAGAYNEQFF. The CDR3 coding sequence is TGTGCCATCATCCGAGCGGGCGCCTACAATGAGCAGTTCTTC.

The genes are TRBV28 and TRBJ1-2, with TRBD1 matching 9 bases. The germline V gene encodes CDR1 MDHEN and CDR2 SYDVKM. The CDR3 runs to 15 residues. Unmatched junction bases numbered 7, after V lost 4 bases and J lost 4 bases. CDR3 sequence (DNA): TGTGCCAGCAGTTCCTGGACAGGGGCCTTCTATGGCTACACCTTC. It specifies CASSSWTGAFYGYTF.